The present T cell receptor beta chain was sequenced within a study of blood T cell repertoires in COVID-19. Study at large: Donors in the United States, Italy and Spain gave samples during acute or convalescent COVID-19. T cells, B-cell-depleted T cells, or PBMCs supplied cDNA or gDNA.

Patients in Seattle were enrolled during active infection, then followed longitudinally. Study processing details: Estimates of nucleated cell counts were drawn from the amplification of reference gene primers. Generated by immunoSEQ multiplex PCR, the TCRdb table keeps only in-frame clones and is missing some. That table is the source of V, J and clone size, and D and trimming were worked out from the DNA. This table holds approximately 93,000 clones, around 88% found once. With 4 bases removed from V and 6 bases from J, the gap between germline ends came to 16 bases. Germline V lookup: CDR1 MNHEY, CDR2 SVGAGI. This CDR3 region has 15 residues.

The sequencing sample was made of peripheral blood. This chain joins TRBV6-5 and TRBJ1-5; D call uncertain. This TCR derives from a man in his fifties with COVID-19, enrolled during active disease. Here the CDR3 reads CASSSLGSASQPQHF. CDR3 DNA sequence: TGTGCCAGCAGTTCCCTAGGGAGTGCCAGTCAGCCCCAGCATTTT.